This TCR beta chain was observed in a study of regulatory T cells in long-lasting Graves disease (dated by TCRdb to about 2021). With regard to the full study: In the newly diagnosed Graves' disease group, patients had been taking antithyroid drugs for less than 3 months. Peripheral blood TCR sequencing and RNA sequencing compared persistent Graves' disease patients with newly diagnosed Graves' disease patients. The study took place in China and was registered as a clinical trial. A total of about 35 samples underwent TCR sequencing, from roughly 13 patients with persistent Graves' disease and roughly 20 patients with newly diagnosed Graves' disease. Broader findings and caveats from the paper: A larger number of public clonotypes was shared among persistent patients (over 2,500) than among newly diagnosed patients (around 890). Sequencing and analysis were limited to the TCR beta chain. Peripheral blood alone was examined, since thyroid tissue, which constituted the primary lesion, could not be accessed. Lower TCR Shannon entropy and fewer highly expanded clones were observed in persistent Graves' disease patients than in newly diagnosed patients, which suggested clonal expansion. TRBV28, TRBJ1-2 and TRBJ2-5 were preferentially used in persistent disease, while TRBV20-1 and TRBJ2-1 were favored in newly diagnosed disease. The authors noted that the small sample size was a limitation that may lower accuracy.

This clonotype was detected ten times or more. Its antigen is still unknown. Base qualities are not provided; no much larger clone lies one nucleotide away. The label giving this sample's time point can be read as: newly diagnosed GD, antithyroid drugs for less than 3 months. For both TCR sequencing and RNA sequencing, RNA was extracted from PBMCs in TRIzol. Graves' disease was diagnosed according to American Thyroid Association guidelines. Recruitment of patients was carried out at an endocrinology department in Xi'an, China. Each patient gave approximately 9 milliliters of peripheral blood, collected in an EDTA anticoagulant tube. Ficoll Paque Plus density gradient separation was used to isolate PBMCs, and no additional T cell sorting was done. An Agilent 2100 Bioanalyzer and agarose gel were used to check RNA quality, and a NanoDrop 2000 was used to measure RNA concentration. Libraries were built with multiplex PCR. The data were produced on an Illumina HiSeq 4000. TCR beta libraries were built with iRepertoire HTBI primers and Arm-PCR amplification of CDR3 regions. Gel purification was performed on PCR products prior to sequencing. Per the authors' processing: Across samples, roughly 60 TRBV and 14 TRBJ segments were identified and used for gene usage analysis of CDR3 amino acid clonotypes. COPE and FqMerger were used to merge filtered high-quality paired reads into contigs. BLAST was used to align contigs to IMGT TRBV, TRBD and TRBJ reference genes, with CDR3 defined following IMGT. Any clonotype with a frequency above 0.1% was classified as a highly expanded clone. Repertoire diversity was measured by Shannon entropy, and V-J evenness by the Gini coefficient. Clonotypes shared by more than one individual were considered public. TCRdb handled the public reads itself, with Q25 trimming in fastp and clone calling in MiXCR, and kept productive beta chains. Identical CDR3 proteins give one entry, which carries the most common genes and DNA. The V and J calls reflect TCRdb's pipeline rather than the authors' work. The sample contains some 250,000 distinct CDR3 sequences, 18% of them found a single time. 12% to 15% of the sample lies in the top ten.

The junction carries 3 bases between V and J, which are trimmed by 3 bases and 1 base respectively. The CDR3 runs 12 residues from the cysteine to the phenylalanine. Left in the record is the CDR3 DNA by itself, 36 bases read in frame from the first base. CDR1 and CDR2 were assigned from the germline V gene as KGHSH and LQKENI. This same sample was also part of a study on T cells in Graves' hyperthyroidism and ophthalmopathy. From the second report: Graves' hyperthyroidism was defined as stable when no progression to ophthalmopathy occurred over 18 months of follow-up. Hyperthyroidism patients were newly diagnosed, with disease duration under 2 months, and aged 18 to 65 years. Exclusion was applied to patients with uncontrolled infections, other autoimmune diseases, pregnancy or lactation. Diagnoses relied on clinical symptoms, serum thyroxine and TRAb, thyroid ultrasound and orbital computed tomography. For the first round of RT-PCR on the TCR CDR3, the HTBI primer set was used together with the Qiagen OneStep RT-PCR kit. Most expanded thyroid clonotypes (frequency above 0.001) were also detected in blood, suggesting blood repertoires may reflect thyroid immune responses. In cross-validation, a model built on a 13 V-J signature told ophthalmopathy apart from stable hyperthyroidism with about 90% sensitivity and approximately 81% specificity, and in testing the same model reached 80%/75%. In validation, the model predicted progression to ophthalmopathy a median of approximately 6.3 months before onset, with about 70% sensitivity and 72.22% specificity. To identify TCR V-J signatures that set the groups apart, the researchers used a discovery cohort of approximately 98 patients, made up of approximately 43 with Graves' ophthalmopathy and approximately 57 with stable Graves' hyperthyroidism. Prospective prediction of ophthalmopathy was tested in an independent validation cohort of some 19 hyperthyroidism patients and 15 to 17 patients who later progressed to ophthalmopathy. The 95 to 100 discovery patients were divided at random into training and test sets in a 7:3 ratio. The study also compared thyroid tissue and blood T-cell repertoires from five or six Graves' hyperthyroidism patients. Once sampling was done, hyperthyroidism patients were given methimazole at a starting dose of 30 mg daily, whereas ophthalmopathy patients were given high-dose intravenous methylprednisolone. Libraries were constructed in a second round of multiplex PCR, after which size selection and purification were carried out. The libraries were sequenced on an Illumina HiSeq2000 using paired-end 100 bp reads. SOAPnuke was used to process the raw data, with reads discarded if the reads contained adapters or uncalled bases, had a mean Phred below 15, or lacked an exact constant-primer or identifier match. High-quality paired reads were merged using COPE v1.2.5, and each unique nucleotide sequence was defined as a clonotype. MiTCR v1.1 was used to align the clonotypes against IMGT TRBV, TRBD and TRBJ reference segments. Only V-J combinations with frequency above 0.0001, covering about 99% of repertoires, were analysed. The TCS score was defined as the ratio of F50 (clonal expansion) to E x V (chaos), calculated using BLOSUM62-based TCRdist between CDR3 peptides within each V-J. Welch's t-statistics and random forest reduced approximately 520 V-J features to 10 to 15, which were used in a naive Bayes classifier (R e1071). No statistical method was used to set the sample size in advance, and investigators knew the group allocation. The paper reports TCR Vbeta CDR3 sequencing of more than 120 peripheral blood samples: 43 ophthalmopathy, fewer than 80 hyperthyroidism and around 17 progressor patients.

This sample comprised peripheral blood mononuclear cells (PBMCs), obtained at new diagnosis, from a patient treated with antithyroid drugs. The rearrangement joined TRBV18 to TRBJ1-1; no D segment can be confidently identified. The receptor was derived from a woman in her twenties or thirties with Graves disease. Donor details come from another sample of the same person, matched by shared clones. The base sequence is TGTGCCAGCTCACCTCAGAACACTGAAGCTTTCTTT. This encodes CASSPQNTEAFF.